This TCR beta chain was documented in a study of blood T cells in healthy people across ages. There are 15 residues in the CDR3. V was trimmed by 0 bases and J by 2 bases, leaving 12 bases between them. Germline CDR1 is SGHRS and CDR2 is YFSETQ. It was approximately 10 milliliters of peripheral blood that were drawn from each donor. The amount of total RNA extracted per sample was at least 5 micrograms. This clonotype was counted only a few times. Primed by a sample-barcoded 5' primer and a J-beta primer mix, a second PCR proceeded for 7 to 11 cycles. MiXCR was run by TCRdb on the 5' RACE reads, yielding one entry per CDR3 protein. This sample has hundreds of thousands of distinct CDR3 sequences; 55% to 70% occur once, and the top ten carry 20% to 25%.

Sequencing was carried out using blood. The sequence derives from a man between 25 and 39 years old in good health. This chain uses TRBV5-1 with TRBJ2-7; D is perhaps TRBD1 (6 bases). The CDR3 protein is CASSLAWGQAYEQYF. The DNA of the CDR3 is TGCGCCAGCAGCTTGGCCTGGGGACAAGCCTACGAGCAGTACTTC.